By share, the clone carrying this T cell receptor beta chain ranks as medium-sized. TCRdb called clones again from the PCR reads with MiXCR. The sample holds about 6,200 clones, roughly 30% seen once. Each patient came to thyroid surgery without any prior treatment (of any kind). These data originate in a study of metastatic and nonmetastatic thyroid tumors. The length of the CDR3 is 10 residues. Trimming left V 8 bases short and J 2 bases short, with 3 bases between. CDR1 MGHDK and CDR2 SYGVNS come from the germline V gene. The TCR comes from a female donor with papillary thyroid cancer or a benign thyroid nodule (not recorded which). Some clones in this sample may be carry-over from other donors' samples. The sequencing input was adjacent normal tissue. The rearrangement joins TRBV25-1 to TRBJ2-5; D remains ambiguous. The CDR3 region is CASGQETQYF. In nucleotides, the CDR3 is TGTGCCAGCGGACAAGAGACCCAGTACTTC.